Below, one TCR beta chain is given with its context. Source study methods: Amplification of reference gene primers was used by the study to estimate nucleated cell counts. Sequenced by immunoSEQ multiplex PCR; TCRdb stores in-frame clones only, minus some. The V and J calls and clone size come from that table; D and trimming were worked out from the DNA. This table holds tens of thousands of clones, around 84% found once. The CDR3 contains 14 residues. With 6 bases removed from V and 4 bases from J, the gap between germline ends came to 16 bases. CDR1 and CDR2 (germline): SGHNT, YYREEE (reference sequence). The data were obtained in a study of blood T cell repertoires in COVID-19. Looking at the study overall: Some COVID-19 samples were acute and others convalescent; all came from the United States, Italy and Spain. PBMCs, B-cell-depleted T cells, or T cells were the source of the cDNA or gDNA that made up the material.

The source of this sequence is a woman of 80 years or more with acute or convalescent COVID-19. Source material: peripheral blood. V is TRBV5-4 and J is TRBJ2-5; weak D call: TRBD2 (5 bases). As DNA, the CDR3 is TGTGCCAGCACCCCGGAGGTGCTGGGAGAGACCCAGTACTTC. Protein: CASTPEVLGETQYF.